Following are 6 T cell receptor beta chains from one sample sequenced in a study of cytomegalovirus exposure and HLA in healthy donors. Primers: 60 Vbeta forward and 13 Jbeta reverse. Profiled with immunoSEQ multiplex PCR; TCRdb holds only in-frame clones, not every one. The table lists fewer than 150,000 clones, around 75% of them singletons. Sequencing was done on a sample of PBMCs. These receptors came from a man younger than 40 in good health and CMV-seronegative.

This clone was recorded only once. This sequence joins TRBV5-4 and TRBJ2-7; 9 bases align to TRBD2. Germline CDR1 SGHNT, CDR2 YYREEE (reference sequence). This CDR3 contains 13 residues. V lost 6 bases to trimming and J lost 2 bases; unmatched junction nucleotides: 3. CDR3 sequence: CASKIAGAYEQYF. CDR3 DNA sequence: TGTGCCAGCAAAATAGCGGGGGCCTACGAGCAGTACTTC.

This chain links TRBV27 with TRBJ2-7, with 7 positions matching TRBD2. V lost 6 bases, J lost 2 bases, and 7 bases stayed unmatched. This CDR3 contains 14 residues. Germline loops: CDR1 MNHEY, CDR2 SMNVEV (reference sequence). CDR3 sequence (DNA): TGTGCCAGCAGCTTGGGACTATCTCCCTACGAGCAGTACTTC. Its translation: CASSLGLSPYEQYF.

The chain joins TRBV7-3 to TRBJ2-3; D is perhaps TRBD2 (5 bases). Trimming removed 4 bases from V and 3 bases from J, with 8 bases in between. CDR1 and CDR2 from the germline V gene are SGHTA and FQGTGA. This CDR3 is 13 amino acids long. The CDR3 region is CASSSAVTDTQYF. The CDR3 DNA reads as TGTGCCAGCAGCTCAGCGGTGACAGATACGCAGTATTTT. Looking up the rest from reference TRBV7-3 and TRBJ2-3 gives the full variable domain: GAGVSQTPSNKVTEKGKYVELRCDPISGHTALYWYRQSLGQGPEFLIYFQGTGAADDSGLPNDRFFAVRPEGSVSTLKIQRTERGDSAVYLCASSSAVTDTQYFGPGTRLTVL.

The rearrangement joins TRBV6-6 to TRBJ1-4, with D possibly matching TRBD1 (6 bases). The CDR3 consists of 15 residues. Trimming left V 4 bases short and J 8 bases short, with 17 bases between. Germline assignment: CDR1 MNHNY and CDR2 SVGAGI (reference sequence). The chain's CDR3 is CASSSHRATGEKLFF. DNA for the CDR3: TGTGCCAGCAGTTCCCACAGGGCCACTGGAGAAAAACTGTTTTTT.

The rearrangement uses TRBV5-1 and TRBJ1-2, with D hard to call. The V gene's germline CDR1 is SGHRS and CDR2 YFSETQ. This CDR3 comprises 14 residues. Trimming left V 4 bases short and J 5 bases short, with 15 bases between. The CDR3 reads CASSPTGGSYGYTF. The CDR3 DNA reads as TGCGCCAGCAGCCCCACGGGAGGGTCGTATGGCTACACCTTC.

The CDR3 region has the DNA TGTGCCAGCAGTACCCTGACTAGCGGGAGGGTGGGAGATACGCAGTATTTT. Its protein product is CASSTLTSGRVGDTQYF. The chain is built from TRBV27 and TRBJ2-3, with 14 positions matching TRBD2. Trimming at V came to 5 bases and at J to 5 bases, leaving 9 bases not matched to a gene. This CDR3 contains 17 residues. Germline loops: CDR1 MNHEY, CDR2 SMNVEV (reference sequence).